This TCR beta chain was captured by sequencing in a study of T cell responses to AZD1222 COVID-19 vaccine. TCRdb's table, derived via immunoSEQ multiplex PCR, lists solely in-frame clones and lacks some. The data show 100,000 to 150,000 clones, around 86% seen once. Germline V gene sequence: CDR1 SGHRS, CDR2 YFSETQ. CDR3 length: 19 amino acids. The J segment lost 1 base and the V segment lost 6 bases, leaving 16 bases of the junction unmatched. This chain connects TRBV5-1 to TRBJ2-5, with TRBD2 identical over 12 bases. This material consisted of peripheral blood, taken on day 0 of AZD1222 vaccination. This TCR came from an adult in good health. The CDR3 DNA sequence: TGCGCCAGCACCGCTTTCGGGACTAGCGGGCCGCTTCTCCAAGAGACCCAGTACTTC. Its translation: CASTAFGTSGPLLQETQYF.